A single sample is the source of the 26 T cell receptor beta chains below, sequenced in a study of glioma-infiltrating T cells. Amplification of TCR alpha and beta CDR3 regions from RNA used iRepertoire nested multiplex PCR. Via MiXCR, TCRdb re-called the multiplex PCR reads, giving one row per CDR3 protein. Here the sample spans more than 350,000 distinct CDR3 sequences, approximately 42% being singletons. The specimen was glioma tissue, nonneoplastic brain tissue, or PBMCs (not recorded which). All receptors derive from a human donor with low-grade glioma or glioblastoma, undergoing nonglioma brain surgery, or in good health (not recorded which).

About this clonotype itself: A much larger clone sits a single nucleotide away, making a read error possible. The chain employs TRBV6-9 and TRBJ1-1; 7 nucleotides align to TRBD1. Trimming cost V 4 bases and J 9 bases; bases outside gene matches: 8. The V gene's germline CDR1 is MNHGY and CDR2 SVAAGI. The CDR3 sequence is 13 residues long. In nucleotides, the CDR3 is TGTGCCAGCAGTTCGCAGGGGGTGACCAAAGCTTTCTTT. It encodes CASSSQGVTKAFF.

This clonotype has just a few counts. V gene TRBV28 combines with J gene TRBJ1-5; 7 bases are a match to TRBD1. The CDR3 contains 14 residues. From germline, CDR1 is MDHEN and CDR2 SYDVKM. V shed 7 bases and J 6 bases; nucleotides not matched to a gene: 9. CDR3 loop: CASKGQRGPQPQHF. CDR3 sequence (DNA): TGTGCCAGCAAGGGACAGCGAGGACCTCAGCCCCAGCATTTT. The full variable domain, rest sourced from reference TRBV28 and TRBJ1-5, is DVKVTQSSRYLVKRTGEKVFLECVQDMDHENMFWYRQDPGLGLRLIYFSYDVKMKEKGDIPEGYSVSREKKERFSLILESASTNQTSMYLCASKGQRGPQPQHFGDGTRLSIL.

The rearrangement joins TRBV7-6 to TRBJ2-1; 7 nucleotides match TRBD1. CDR1 and CDR2 from the germline V gene are SGHVS and FNYEAQ. The CDR3 totals 12 residues. V lost 8 bases to trimming and J lost 6 bases; unmatched junction nucleotides: 4. The CDR3 loop reads CASGHRGNEQFF. CDR3 nucleotides: TGTGCCAGCGGCCACAGGGGCAATGAGCAGTTCTTC.

In its sample, this clonotype was seen a few times. The V gene is TRBV7-2, the J gene TRBJ2-1, with 7 bases matching TRBD1. Trimming took 5 bases from V and 10 from J; bases not matched to a gene: 11. This CDR3 spans 14 amino acids. CDR1 SGHTA and CDR2 FQGNSA come from the germline V gene. CDR3 in DNA: TGTGCCAGCAGCCCGGGACAGCTGTACGTAGAGCAGTTCTTC. Protein sequence: CASSPGQLYVEQFF.

As concerns this clonotype: This may arise from a read error, as a much more abundant clone is one base away. This rearrangement joins TRBV15 to TRBJ2-7; D uncertain. The CDR3 extends over 13 amino acids. The V gene lost 3 bases and the J gene lost 5 bases, with 11 bases spanning the gap. In germline, CDR1 is LNHNV, CDR2 YYDKDF (reference sequence). The CDR3 sequence is CATSRGRSHEQYF. The CDR3 DNA sequence: TGTGCCACCAGCAGGGGTAGGTCCCACGAGCAGTACTTC.

On this clonotype itself: The conserved final phenylalanine or tryptophan is absent from the CDR3, which likely points to a read error. The chain carries TRBV6-2 or TRBV6-3 and TRBJ2-7, with D maybe TRBD1 (7 bases). Per germline, CDR1 MNHEY and CDR2 SVGEGT. V lost 0 bases and J lost 3, with 12 bases in between. The CDR3 sequence is 15 residues long. CDR3 sequence (DNA): TGTGCCAGCAGTTACTCGACAGGGAGGCACTACGAGCAGTACTCC. Amino acid sequence: CASSYSTGRHYEQYS.

There are many counts of this clonotype. The rearrangement uses TRBV20-1 and TRBJ1-1, with TRBD1 identical over 7 bases. This CDR3 region has 13 residues. Germline V lookup: CDR1 DFQATT, CDR2 SNEGSKA (reference sequence). Losses at the gene ends were 6 bases for V and 0 bases for J; bases not matched to a gene: 4. DNA of the CDR3: TGCAGTGCAGGGGGCAAAATGAACACTGAAGCTTTCTTT. It translates to CSAGGKMNTEAFF.

This clonotype appeared a few times. This chain links TRBV20-1 with TRBJ2-7, with unresolved D. This CDR3 region has 12 residues. V shed 1 base and J shed 1 base, with 5 bases lying between them. Germline CDR1 DFQATT, CDR2 SNEGSKA (reference sequence). CDR3 nucleotide sequence: TGCAGTGCTAGAGTTAGATCCTACGAGCAGTACTTC. The encoded protein is CSARVRSYEQYF.

J is TRBJ1-5 and V is TRBV28; no clear D. Trimming removed 2 bases from V and 3 bases from J, with 8 bases in between. The germline gives CDR1 MDHEN, CDR2 SYDVKM. The CDR3 has 14 amino acids. The CDR3 sequence is CASSLIVNNQPQHF. CDR3 nucleotides: TGTGCCAGCAGTTTAATAGTGAACAATCAGCCCCAGCATTTT.

This chain joins TRBV7-9 and TRBJ2-5, with 8 bases lining up with TRBD2. Germline CDR1 SEHNR, CDR2 FQNEAQ (reference sequence). V shed 7 bases and J 5 bases; nucleotides not matched to a gene: 6. This CDR3 has 13 amino acids. CDR3 sequence: CASTLSGKETQYF. For the CDR3, the DNA is TGTGCCAGCACCCTTAGCGGGAAGGAGACCCAGTACTTC.

Turning to this clonotype: Since a much larger clone is just one base distant, this may be a read error. V and J are TRBV27 and TRBJ1-4; no firm D call. From germline, CDR1 is MNHEY and CDR2 SMNVEV (reference sequence). This CDR3 is 10 amino acids long. For the CDR3, the DNA is TGTGCCGGCAGTTTTGAAAAACTGTTTTTT. Its translation: CAGSFEKLFF.

In its sample, this clonotype was seen many times. The rearrangement uses TRBV7-6 and TRBJ2-7; maybe TRBD2 (6 bases). Germline CDR1 is SGHVS and CDR2 is FNYEAQ. Trimming cost V 1 base and J 2 bases, with 15 bases left between them. The CDR3 runs to 16 residues. The CDR3 sequence: CASSLEVSSVPYEQYF. The CDR3, as DNA: TGTGCCAGCAGCTTAGAGGTCTCTAGCGTTCCCTACGAGCAGTACTTC.

In the case of this clonotype: This may be a read error: a much more frequent sequence differs by one nucleotide. The V and J genes are TRBV27 and TRBJ2-7; 7 positions match TRBD1. Germline loops: CDR1 MNHEY, CDR2 SMNVEV (reference sequence). The CDR3 spans 15 residues. This CDR3 is CASSLSMGQTYGQYF. DNA for the CDR3: TGTGCCAGCAGTTTATCAATGGGACAGACCTACGGGCAGTACTTC.

In the case of this clonotype: Germline and junction disagree at one end, which may indicate a read error. The rearrangement links TRBV6-5 to TRBJ2-2; D might be TRBD1 (6 bases). Per germline, CDR1 MNHEY and CDR2 SVGAGI. CDR3 length: 15 residues. The CDR3 region is CASSYISGDTGELSF. The CDR3 DNA is TGTGCCAGCAGTTACATTTCAGGGGACACCGGGGAGCTGTCTTTT.

The chain joins TRBV5-4 to TRBJ1-1; possible D gene TRBD1, 6 bases. V lost 5 bases, J lost 1 base, and 15 bases lay in between. The CDR3 is 15 residues long. The germline V gene has CDR1 SGHNT and CDR2 YYREEE (reference sequence). CDR3 residues: CASSHDIQGNTEAFF. DNA for the CDR3: TGTGCCAGCAGTCACGATATACAGGGGAACACTGAAGCTTTCTTT. The full variable domain, with the rest looked up from reference TRBV5-4 and TRBJ1-1, is ETGVTQSPTHLIKTRGQQVTLRCSSQSGHNTVSWYQQALGQGPQFIFQYYREEENGRGNFPPRFSGLQFPNYSSELNVNALELDDSALYLCASSHDIQGNTEAFFGQGTRLTVV.

V and J are TRBV12-3 or TRBV12-4 and TRBJ2-3; TRBD2 matches at 10 bases. This CDR3 region has 14 residues. The ends lost 6 bases at V and 5 bases at J; junction bases unmatched: 5. CDR3 residues: CASRAAGGVDTQYF. CDR3 DNA sequence: TGTGCCAGCAGAGCAGCGGGAGGGGTAGATACGCAGTATTTT.

The V gene is TRBV7-3, the J gene TRBJ2-1; no firm D call. Looked up from germline, CDR1 is SGHTA and CDR2 is FQGTGA. V lost 1 base, J lost 4 bases, and 11 bases lay in between. This CDR3 has 15 residues. Here the CDR3 reads CASSLMSGGYNEQFF. The CDR3 coding sequence is TGTGCCAGCAGCTTAATGTCCGGTGGGTACAATGAGCAGTTCTTC.

There are many counts of this clonotype. V usage is TRBV6-2 or TRBV6-3 and J usage is TRBJ2-3, with 7 bases lining up with TRBD1. The germline V gene has CDR1 MNHEY and CDR2 SVGEGT. The junction had 9 bases not matched to a gene; V was cut back by 5 bases and J by 1 base. This CDR3 has 16 residues. As DNA, the CDR3 is TGTGCCAGCAGTGGACCCACAGGGGAACGCACAGATACGCAGTATTTT. Its protein product is CASSGPTGERTDTQYF.

This clonotype was seen a few times. V gene TRBV20-1 combines with J gene TRBJ2-1; maybe TRBD2 (7 bases). This CDR3 region has 15 residues. Germline V gives CDR1 DFQATT, CDR2 SNEGSKA (reference sequence). V lost 0 bases and J lost 8, with 17 bases in between. CDR3: CSARDSGGRRDEQFF. The DNA of the CDR3 is TGCAGTGCTAGAGACTCGGGGGGCCGACGGGATGAGCAGTTCTTC.

As to this clonotype: One junction end disagrees with the germline gene, perhaps due to a read error. V gene TRBV20-1 combines with J gene TRBJ1-5; a possible D gene is TRBD1 (6 bases). Germline CDR1 DFQATT, CDR2 SNEGSKA (reference sequence). This CDR3 has 12 residues. The CDR3 DNA follows: TGCAGCGCTAGACAGGACGGTCAGCCCCAGCATTTT. Protein: CSARQDGQPQHF.

In regard to this clonotype: A read error may be the cause here, since a much bigger clone is one base away. This chain joins TRBV20-1 and TRBJ2-5; possibly TRBD2 for D (6 bases). CDR3 length: 14 amino acids. The V gene's germline CDR1 is DFQATT and CDR2 SNEGSKA (reference sequence). CDR3 coding DNA: TGCAGTGCCCCGCCGGGAGTTGGGCAAGAGACCAAGTACTTC. Its translation: CSAPPGVGQETKYF.

As for this clonotype: A much larger clone differs from this one at a single base, so this may be a read error. The J gene is TRBJ2-3, the V gene TRBV7-2; no clear D. The CDR3 length is 15 residues. In germline, CDR1 is SGHTA, CDR2 FQGNSA. The CDR3 loop reads CAGSSPVLRTDTQYF. Written as DNA, the CDR3 is TGTGCCGGCAGCTCGCCAGTACTCCGCACAGATACGCAGTATTTT.

There are a few counts of this clonotype. The V and J genes are TRBV6-2 or TRBV6-3 and TRBJ2-7; TRBD1 agrees at 8 bases. From germline, CDR1 is MNHEY and CDR2 SVGEGT. This CDR3 region has 16 residues. V shed 2 bases, J shed 0 bases, and the junction held 6 bases outside the gene matches. The CDR3: CASSYRDRGPSYEQYF. CDR3 bases: TGTGCCAGCAGTTACCGCGACAGGGGACCCTCCTACGAGCAGTACTTC.

V gene TRBV4-1 combines with J gene TRBJ1-2; D is undetermined. The length of the CDR3 is 16 residues. Germline CDR1 reads MGHRA; CDR2 reads YSYEKL. V was trimmed by 3 bases and J by 3 bases, leaving 17 bases between them. The CDR3: CASSQVTPSGDYGYTF. For the CDR3, the DNA is TGCGCCAGCAGCCAGGTGACCCCGAGTGGGGACTATGGCTACACCTTC.

This CDR3 is CSARNRSASYNEQFF. CDR3 DNA: TGCAGTGCTAGAAACAGGAGTGCCTCCTACAATGAGCAGTTCTTC. This sequence joins TRBV20-1 and TRBJ2-1; TRBD1 might be the D (5 bases). The V and J ends lost 2 bases and 0 bases respectively, with 11 bases between them. Germline V CDR1 and CDR2: DFQATT, SNEGSKA (reference sequence). The CDR3 runs 15 residues.

The genes are TRBV2 and TRBJ2-3; 8 bases are a match to TRBD1. The CDR3 contains 14 residues. Trimming cost V 5 bases and J 3 bases; bases outside gene matches: 4. The germline gives CDR1 SNHLY, CDR2 FYNNEI. The CDR3 bases are TGTGCCAGCAGTAGGACAGGGCGGACAGATACGCAGTATTTT. Its protein is CASSRTGRTDTQYF.